The 18 T cell receptor beta chains presented below share a single source sample, sequenced in a study of T-cell reconstitution after alpha-beta-depleted transplantation in children. Unique molecular identifiers were used in preparing the TCRbeta library. TCRdb recomputed calls from the PCR reads with MiXCR, one row per CDR3 protein. The sample yields about 260,000 distinct CDR3 sequences, 6.5% to 9% seen once. Sequenced here: PBMCs, mostly from graft donor cells, sampled 180 days after TCRalphabeta/CD19-depleted stem cell transplant. These receptors were collected from a male patient between 10 and 17 years old who had a stem cell transplant for acute lymphoblastic leukemia, so the T cells may come from the graft donor.

This clonotype was seen more than once but under ten times. The chain carries TRBV27 and TRBJ1-6; tentative D call: TRBD1 (5 bases). Trimming pared 2 bases from V and 7 bases from J, leaving 15 bases between. Germline V gene sequence: CDR1 MNHEY, CDR2 SMNVEV (reference sequence). The length of the CDR3 is 16 residues. The CDR3 spells CASSLMPGTPNSPLHF. The DNA for the CDR3 is TGTGCCAGCAGTTTAATGCCCGGGACCCCCAATTCACCCCTCCACTTT.

This clonotype was counted at least ten times. This chain connects TRBV20-1 to TRBJ2-5; TRBD2 agrees at 7 bases. The CDR3 is 17 residues long. Germline trimming cut 5 bases from V and 2 bases from J; bases unmatched to any gene: 17. Germline assignment: CDR1 DFQATT and CDR2 SNEGSKA (reference sequence). The CDR3 DNA follows: TGCAGTGCTGAGTGGACTAGTCCATGGGGACCTCAAGAGACCCAGTACTTC. The encoded protein is CSAEWTSPWGPQETQYF.

There are many counts of this clonotype. The chain carries TRBV20-1 and TRBJ1-6, with D perhaps TRBD1 (5 bases). Between the trimmed V and J ends, which lost 6 bases and 7 bases, there was a span of 16 bases. This CDR3 is built from 14 residues. Germline V gene lookup returns CDR1 DFQATT and CDR2 SNEGSKA (reference sequence). As DNA, the CDR3 is TGCAGTGCCCCTCAGAGGGGTCAAAATTCACCCCTCCACTTT. It is translated as CSAPQRGQNSPLHF.

This clonotype was seen repeatedly, ten times or more. The V call is TRBV29-1, the J call TRBJ2-2; weak D call: TRBD1 (5 bases). The germline V and J ends were trimmed by 7 bases and 4 bases, with 13 bases remaining between them. This CDR3 spans 13 amino acids. CDR1 SQVTM and CDR2 ANQGSEA come from the germline V gene. This chain's CDR3 is CSAQGRGTGELFF. The CDR3 DNA follows: TGCAGCGCCCAGGGTAGAGGCACCGGGGAGCTGTTTTTT.

This clonotype was counted many times. The chain employs TRBV6-1 and TRBJ1-4; tentatively, D is TRBD1 (5 bases). V was trimmed by 4 bases and J by 3 bases, leaving 12 bases between them. This CDR3 is built from 15 residues. Per germline, CDR1 MNHNS and CDR2 SASEGT. CDR3 bases: TGTGCCAGCAGTGGCCGGACAAATTCTAATGAAAAACTGTTTTTT. Its protein product is CASSGRTNSNEKLFF.

Concerning this clonotype: Just one base apart from a much larger clone, this may be a read error. The rearrangement links TRBV18 to TRBJ2-3; 7 bases match TRBD2. CDR3 length: 12 residues. Germline V gene data show CDR1 as KGHSH and CDR2 as LQKENI. The CDR3 DNA reads TGTGCCAGCTCACGTCGGGAGGATACGCCGTATTTT. It is translated as CASSRREDTPYF.

This clonotype was found many times. V gene TRBV12-3 or TRBV12-4 combines with J gene TRBJ2-3, with D possibly TRBD2 on 5 matching bases. V lost 6 bases to trimming and J lost 1 base, with 20 bases between them. This CDR3 has 17 amino acids. The CDR3 DNA follows: TGTGCCAGCAGCTTGCTCAGGAGCGGTCCGGGCACAGATACGCAGTATTTT. Translated: CASSLLRSGPGTDTQYF.

This clonotype has a count of ten or more. This sequence joins TRBV29-1 and TRBJ2-3; 9 nucleotides line up with TRBD2. Trimming removed 6 bases from V and 6 bases from J; junction bases left unmatched: 13. Germline CDR1 and CDR2: SQVTM and ANQGSEA. The CDR3 loop spans 15 amino acids. The CDR3 sequence: CSVLPGLAGEDTQYF. The CDR3 nucleotides are TGCAGCGTATTACCGGGACTAGCAGGAGAGGATACGCAGTATTTT.

This clonotype was recorded many times. The rearrangement joins TRBV27 to TRBJ1-1; a weak D match, TRBD1 (5 bases). This CDR3 is built from 14 residues. Between the trimmed V and J ends, which lost 6 bases and 4 bases, there was a span of 15 bases. Per the germline V gene, CDR1 is MNHEY and CDR2 is SMNVEV (reference sequence). The CDR3 nucleotides are TGTGCCAGCAGCCGGCAAACAGGAAGCACTGAAGCTTTCTTT. This gives the protein CASSRQTGSTEAFF.

This chain uses TRBV7-2 with TRBJ1-6, with TRBD1 matching over 9 bases. Germline CDR1 SGHTA, CDR2 FQGNSA. Trimming at V came to 0 bases and at J to 7 bases, leaving 4 bases not matched to a gene. The length of the CDR3 is 16 residues. The CDR3 sequence is CASSLASGTGNSPLHF. For the CDR3, the DNA is TGTGCCAGCAGCTTAGCCTCCGGGACAGGGAATTCACCCCTCCACTTT.

This clonotype was picked up many times. The rearrangement joins TRBV12-3 or TRBV12-4 to TRBJ1-5; D remains ambiguous. The CDR3 contains 14 residues. Trimming removed 6 bases from V and 4 bases from J, with 13 bases in between. CDR3 coding DNA: TGTGCCAGCAGCTCACCTCTCCTAAATCAGCCCCAGCATTTT. This encodes CASSSPLLNQPQHF.

This clonotype was observed at least ten times. This chain connects TRBV20-1 to TRBJ2-6; no reliable D call. Germline CDR1 reads DFQATT; CDR2 reads SNEGSKA (reference sequence). Trimming stripped 3 bases from V and 2 bases from J, with 5 bases between. The CDR3 loop spans 13 amino acids. CDR3 sequence reads: CSARKAGANVLTF. The CDR3 nucleotides are TGCAGTGCTAGGAAAGCTGGGGCCAACGTCCTGACTTTC.

This clonotype was counted many times. A junction end diverges from the germline sequence, so it may reflect a read error. The chain recombines TRBV29-1 with TRBJ2-1; D gene uncertain. The CDR3 consists of 8 residues. Germline V gives CDR1 SQVTM, CDR2 ANQGSEA. This CDR3 is CSVEDFRF. The CDR3 nucleotides read TGCAGCGTTGAAGATTTCCGCTTC.

This clonotype was counted many times. The chain is built from TRBV7-7 and TRBJ2-7; D is undetermined. There are 14 residues in the CDR3. Germline values: CDR1 SSHAT, CDR2 FNYEAQ (reference sequence). The ends were cut back, 2 bases at V and 1 base at J, with 9 bases in the middle. DNA of the CDR3: TGTGCCAGCAGCTTAAGTCACAGATCCTACGAGCAGTACTTC. Translated: CASSLSHRSYEQYF.

The table lists this clonotype with many counts. The CDR3 DNA is TGCAGCGTTGCAGGGAACGAGCAGTACTTC. Its protein is CSVAGNEQYF. The gene calls are TRBV29-1 and TRBJ2-7; a possible D gene is TRBD1 (5 bases). Between the trimmed V and J ends, which lost 4 bases and 5 bases, there was a span of 6 bases. This CDR3 is 10 amino acids long. Germline V gene sequence: CDR1 SQVTM, CDR2 ANQGSEA.

This clonotype was seen repeatedly, ten times or more. This sequence joins TRBV6-1 and TRBJ1-5; a possible D gene is TRBD1 (5 bases). CDR1 and CDR2 (germline): MNHNS, SASEGT. V lost 2 bases, J lost 2 bases, and 22 bases lay in between. The CDR3 totals 19 residues. The CDR3 here is CASSERRGRVLRGNQPQHF. The CDR3 DNA follows: TGTGCCAGCAGTGAAAGGAGGGGCAGGGTTCTTAGAGGCAATCAGCCCCAGCATTTT.

This clonotype was seen many times. This rearrangement joins TRBV7-3 to TRBJ2-3; 7 bases agree with TRBD2. Germline V gives CDR1 SGHTA, CDR2 FQGTGA. V gave up 4 bases and J gave up 2 bases; unmatched junction bases: 6. This CDR3 has 15 residues. The CDR3 DNA follows: TGTGCCAGCAGCTCCGGGGAGGGCCTCACAGATACGCAGTATTTT. As protein: CASSSGEGLTDTQYF.

This clonotype showed up many times. The DNA for the CDR3 is TGTGCCAGCAGCCAAGAAGTGGAGGAGGGGACCCAGTACTTC. It yields the protein CASSQEVEEGTQYF. This chain uses TRBV4-2 with TRBJ2-5, with TRBD2 as a possible D gene (6 bases). The CDR3 sequence is 14 residues long. Germline CDR1 and CDR2: LGHNA and YNFKEQ. V lost 0 bases and J 7 bases, leaving 12 bases between the germline ends.